Listed here is a single T cell receptor (beta chain). Its antigen remains unknown. The entry originates in a study of cytomegalovirus exposure and HLA in healthy donors. Study-wide results and limits: Using the classifier, cytomegalovirus status was reportedly diagnosed with high specificity and sensitivity. Specific recognition of CMV antigens was confirmed in vitro for a few chains (all CMV-associated).

Measured with immunoSEQ multiplex PCR; TCRdb has only the in-frame clones, and not every one. The sample contains 100,000 to 150,000 clones, around 96% of which appear only once. Sequenced material: PBMCs. This sequence was found in a man between 18 and 29 years old in good health and CMV-seronegative.

This CDR3 reads CASSLGLAGISYEQYF. The CDR3 region has the DNA TGTGCCAGCAGCCTGGGACTAGCGGGAATCTCCTACGAGCAGTACTTC. V is TRBV5-4 and J is TRBJ2-7; TRBD2 agrees at 13 bases. The CDR3 runs to 16 residues. J lost 0 bases, V lost 4 bases, and 4 bases had no gene match. Germline CDR1 SGHNT, CDR2 YYREEE (reference sequence).